This TCR beta chain was documented in a study of blood T cell repertoires in COVID-19. In the study overall: In each case, the material was cDNA or gDNA derived from T cells, B-cell-depleted T cells, or PBMCs.

The CDR3 length is 15 residues. Per germline, CDR1 MGHDK and CDR2 SYGVNS. Trimming stripped 0 bases from V and 3 bases from J, with 11 bases between. Per the original data handling: Using reference gene primer amplification, nucleated cell counts were estimated. Repertoires were generated with immunoSEQ multiplex PCR, while TCRdb's copy carries only in-frame clones and drops some. Clone size and V and J calls were adopted from that table, with D and trimming inferred from the DNA. The sample lists about 170,000 clones; roughly 91% were seen once. The source is a woman aged 45 to 65 with acute or convalescent COVID-19. This chain connects TRBV25-1 to TRBJ2-5; weak D call: TRBD1 (6 bases). Sequencing used peripheral blood. The CDR3 loop is CASSEYGQLKETQYF. DNA of the CDR3: TGTGCCAGCAGTGAATACGGACAGCTTAAAGAGACCCAGTACTTC.